The 9 T cell receptor beta chains given below trace back to one sample, sequenced in a study of blood T cell repertoires in COVID-19. TCRdb's copy holds only in-frame clones and misses some; the assay was immunoSEQ multiplex PCR. Seen here are approximately 470,000 clones, roughly 87% observed once, and the top ten hold about 0.65%. Sequenced input: PBMCs or T cells enriched from blood (not recorded which). These receptors were taken from a woman in her late teens or twenties who had recovered from COVID-19.

This chain uses TRBV21-1 with TRBJ1-1. TRBV21-1 is marked as a pseudogene. The CDR3 has 14 residues. CDR3 protein: CASSAVRGATEAFF. For the CDR3, the DNA is TGTGCCAGCAGCGCCGTCCGGGGGGCAACTGAAGCTTTCTTT.

The chain links TRBV19 to TRBJ2-1; D is uncertain. Germline values: CDR1 LNHDA, CDR2 SQIVND (reference sequence). V lost 0 bases, J lost 10 bases, and 10 bases lay in between. CDR3 size: 13 residues. For the CDR3, the DNA is TGTGCCAGTAGTATAGAGAGGTTTCGGGAGCAGTTCTTC. It encodes CASSIERFREQFF.

This sequence joins TRBV3-1 (or the pseudogene TRBV3-2) and TRBJ1-5; 8 positions match TRBD1. Per germline, CDR1 LGHDT and CDR2 YNNKEL (reference sequence). CDR3 length: 16 residues. V shed 2 bases and J 4 bases; nucleotides not matched to a gene: 7. CDR3 loop: CASSQTLDRANQPQHF. The CDR3 bases are TGTGCCAGCAGCCAAACCCTGGACAGGGCTAATCAGCCCCAGCATTTT.

This clone was observed once. CDR3 sequence: CASSYSAGGGELFF. The DNA for the CDR3 is TGTGCCAGCAGTTACTCCGCAGGGGGTGGGGAGCTGTTTTTT. V and J are TRBV6-5 and TRBJ2-2; 7 bases are shared with TRBD1. Losses at the gene ends were 0 bases for V and 8 bases for J; bases not matched to a gene: 3. CDR1 is MNHEY and CDR2 is SVGAGI in the germline V gene. The CDR3 totals 14 residues.

V usage is TRBV2 and J usage is TRBJ1-6, with D unclear. This CDR3 contains 10 residues. Germline V CDR1 and CDR2: SNHLY, FYNNEI. V lost 8 bases and J 9 bases, leaving 5 bases between the germline ends. CDR3 coding DNA: TGTGCCAGCGGCCGTTCACCCCTCCACTTT. It codes for CASGRSPLHF. Full variable domain (remainder filled in from reference TRBV2 and TRBJ1-6): EPEVTQTPSHQVTQMGQEVILRCVPISNHLYFYWYRQILGQKVEFLVSFYNNEISEKSEIFDDQFSVERPDGSNFTLKIRSTKLEDSAMYFCASGRSPLHFGNGTRLTVT.

V gene TRBV11-2 combines with J gene TRBJ2-2, with D possibly matching TRBD1 (6 bases). V lost 4 bases to trimming and J lost 1 base, with 13 bases between them. CDR3 size: 16 residues. CDR1 is SGHAT and CDR2 is FQNNGV in the germline V gene. DNA for the CDR3: TGTGCCAGCAGCTGGACCGGGACACGGAACACCGGGGAGCTGTTTTTT. It yields the protein CASSWTGTRNTGELFF.

V gene TRBV11-2 combines with J gene TRBJ1-1; TRBD1 agrees at 9 bases. Germline lookup yields CDR1 SGHAT and CDR2 FQNNGV. With V trimmed by 4 bases and J by 0 bases, 15 bases remained unmatched. The CDR3 runs 19 residues. Here the CDR3 reads CASSSKRERDREMNTEAFF. DNA for the CDR3: TGTGCCAGCAGCTCCAAAAGGGAACGGGACAGGGAGATGAACACTGAAGCTTTCTTT. Full variable domain (missing parts from reference TRBV11-2 and TRBJ1-1): EAGVAQSPRYKIIEKRQSVAFWCNPISGHATLYWYQQILGQGPKLLIQFQNNGVVDDSQLPKDRFSAERLKGVDSTLKIQPAKLEDSAVYLCASSSKRERDREMNTEAFFGQGTRLTVV.

The gene calls are TRBV5-5 and TRBJ1-5; D remains unclear. This CDR3 contains 16 residues. V lost 1 base, J lost 0 bases, and 11 bases lay in between. Germline V gene sequence: CDR1 SGHKS, CDR2 YYEKEE (reference sequence). Here the CDR3 reads CASSLKAQASNQPQHF. CDR3 coding DNA: TGTGCCAGCAGCTTGAAAGCCCAGGCTAGCAATCAGCCCCAGCATTTT.

The genes are TRBV2 and TRBJ1-1; D uncertain. The CDR3 is 14 residues long. Deletions cut 4 bases from V and 7 bases from J, with 16 bases between. Germline CDR1 SNHLY, CDR2 FYNNEI. The CDR3 reads CASSAEGGGLEAFF. The CDR3 bases are TGTGCCAGCAGTGCAGAGGGTGGAGGACTTGAAGCTTTCTTT.